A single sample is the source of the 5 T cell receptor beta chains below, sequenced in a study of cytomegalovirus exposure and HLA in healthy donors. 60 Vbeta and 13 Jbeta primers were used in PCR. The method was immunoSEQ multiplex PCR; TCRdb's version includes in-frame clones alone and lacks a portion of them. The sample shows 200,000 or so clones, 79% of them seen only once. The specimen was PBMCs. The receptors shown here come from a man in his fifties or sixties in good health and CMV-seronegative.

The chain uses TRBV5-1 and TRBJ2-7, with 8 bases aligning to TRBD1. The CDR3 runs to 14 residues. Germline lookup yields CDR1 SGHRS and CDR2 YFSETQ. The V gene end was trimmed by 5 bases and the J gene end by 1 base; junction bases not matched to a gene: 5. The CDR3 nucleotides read TGCGCCAGCAGGTCGACAGGGGATTCCTACGAGCAGTACTTC. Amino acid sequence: CASRSTGDSYEQYF.

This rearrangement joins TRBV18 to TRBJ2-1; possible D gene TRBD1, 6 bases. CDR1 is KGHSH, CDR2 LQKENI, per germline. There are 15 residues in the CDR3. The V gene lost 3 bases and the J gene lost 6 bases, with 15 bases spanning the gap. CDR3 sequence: CASSPQGGGLNEQFF. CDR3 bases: TGTGCCAGCTCACCCCAAGGGGGTGGGCTCAATGAGCAGTTCTTC.

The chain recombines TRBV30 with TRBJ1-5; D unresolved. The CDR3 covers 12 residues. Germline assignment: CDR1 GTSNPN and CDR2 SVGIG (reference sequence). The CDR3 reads CGAREANQPQHF. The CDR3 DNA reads TGTGGAGCGAGGGAAGCGAATCAGCCCCAGCATTTT.

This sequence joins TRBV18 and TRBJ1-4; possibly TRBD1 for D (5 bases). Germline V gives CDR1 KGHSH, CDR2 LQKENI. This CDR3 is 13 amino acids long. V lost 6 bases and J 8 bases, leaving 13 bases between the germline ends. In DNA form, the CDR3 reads TGTGCCAGCTCCCCGGGGGTAGACGAAAAACTGTTTTTT. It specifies CASSPGVDEKLFF.

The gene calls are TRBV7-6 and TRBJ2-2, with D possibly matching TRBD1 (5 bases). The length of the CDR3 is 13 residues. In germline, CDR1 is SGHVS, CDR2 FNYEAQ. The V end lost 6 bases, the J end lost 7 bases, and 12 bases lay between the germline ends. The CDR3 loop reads CASSLRGDGELFF. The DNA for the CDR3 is TGTGCCAGCAGTCTAAGGGGTGACGGGGAGCTGTTTTTT.